The T cell receptor (beta chain) described here comes from a study of blood T cell repertoires in COVID-19. Study overall: The samples span acute and convalescent COVID-19 from the United States, Italy and Spain. From T cells, B-cell-depleted T cells, or PBMCs came the material, which was cDNA or gDNA.

This clone was detected only a few times. Germline V gene data show CDR1 as WNHNN and CDR2 as SYGVQD (reference sequence). Trimming removed 0 bases at V and 7 bases at J, with 12 bases between. The CDR3 has 15 residues. How the authors handled the data: The authors estimated nucleated cell counts from reference gene primer amplification. The repertoire was sequenced with immunoSEQ multiplex PCR; TCRdb's copy has only in-frame clones and lacks some. V and J calls and clone size are those listed in that table; D and trimming were worked out from the DNA. The sample records tens of thousands of clones, 90% being singletons.

The gene calls are TRBV10-1 and TRBJ2-2; D possibly corresponds to TRBD1 (5 bases). The material sequenced was peripheral blood. The sequence derives from a human donor in a cohort sampled during active COVID-19. The CDR3 DNA reads as TGCGCCAGCAGTGAGTCGGCAGGGAATAGCGGGGAGCTGTTTTTT. This sequence encodes CASSESAGNSGELFF.